This is a list of T cell receptor beta chains from one sample in a study of OX40 agonist ivuxolimab in advanced cancers. Profiled with immunoSEQ multiplex PCR; TCRdb holds only in-frame clones, not every one. The sample has roughly 70,000 clones, about 81% seen once. The specimen comprised CD4+ or CD8+ T cells sorted from blood, sampled in a trial of the OX40 agonist ivuxolimab. These receptors came from an adult with an advanced solid tumor such as melanoma, head and neck, liver or kidney cancer. CDR3s include the opening cysteine and the closing phenylalanine or tryptophan. A D gene is named only where the DNA matches it firmly. For some rows the clone size is stated as once, few or many, or as a class when expanded; others skip it.

CDR3 length	clone size	D gene	V gene	J gene	CDR3 protein	CDR3 DNA
14	.	.	TRBV7-9	TRBJ1-1	CASSDGGSYLEAFF	TGTGCCAGCAGCGATGGGGGTTCCTACCTTGAAGCTTTCTTT
13	.	.	TRBV2	TRBJ1-5	CASSEKAFTPQHF	TGTGCCAGCAGTGAAAAGGCTTTTACGCCCCAGCATTTT
14	.	TRBD1	TRBV28	TRBJ1-5	CASRPGQGNQPQHF	TGTGCCAGCAGACCGGGACAGGGCAATCAGCCCCAGCATTTT
17	once	TRBD2	TRBV5-4	TRBJ2-3	CASSGAGLAGLTDTQYF	TGTGCCAGCAGCGGGGCGGGACTAGCGGGGCTCACAGATACGCAGTATTTT
15	.	.	TRBV28	TRBJ2-7	CASSYPQEGTREQYF	TGTGCCAGCAGTTACCCTCAGGAAGGAACCCGGGAGCAGTACTTC
16	.	TRBD2	TRBV10-3	TRBJ2-1	CAISDLRRGAYNEQFF	TGTGCCATCAGTGATCTACGGCGGGGGGCCTACAATGAGCAGTTCTTC
14	.	.	TRBV7-8	TRBJ1-1	CASSLGRRVTEAFF	TGTGCCAGCAGCTTAGGCCGGAGGGTTACTGAAGCTTTCTTT
13	.	.	TRBV7-6	TRBJ2-5	CASSSGQVETQYF	TGTGCCAGCAGCTCGGGACAAGTAGAGACCCAGTACTTC
14	.	.	TRBV18	TRBJ2-7	CASSPGVRDTEQYF	TGTGCCAGCTCACCTGGGGTCAGGGATACGGAGCAGTACTTC
15	few	.	TRBV6-5	TRBJ1-2	CASSKGLGVVYGYTF	TGTGCCAGCAGCAAAGGGTTAGGGGTCGTTTATGGCTACACCTTC